The 23 T cell receptor beta chains below come from one sample, sequenced in a study of T cells after yellow fever vaccination. TCRdb reprocessed the 5' RACE reads via MiXCR and lists one record per CDR3 protein. The sample contains tens of thousands of distinct CDR3 sequences, about 7.4% of which appear only once. Sequencing used CD8+ T cells sorted from PBMCs, obtained more than 13 days after the first yellow fever vaccination. The receptors were sampled from a man younger than 30 who received the YFV17D yellow fever vaccine.

This clonotype has a count of ten or more. The chain is built from TRBV12-3 or TRBV12-4 and TRBJ2-5; a possible D gene is TRBD2 (5 bases). Deletions cut 5 bases from V and 1 base from J, with 11 bases between. The CDR3 length is 14 residues. CDR3 loop: CASSPRGSQETQYF. The CDR3 DNA reads as TGTGCCAGCAGTCCTCGGGGTAGCCAAGAGACCCAGTACTTC.

There are a few counts of this clonotype. This sequence joins TRBV19 and TRBJ1-1, with D unclear. The CDR3 runs to 12 residues. Trimming left V 9 bases short and J 11 bases short, with 19 bases between. In germline, CDR1 is LNHDA, CDR2 SQIVND (reference sequence). The CDR3 is CASKTEAEYAFF. The CDR3, as DNA: TGTGCCAGCAAAACGGAAGCCGAATATGCTTTCTTT. Filled out from reference TRBV19 and TRBJ1-1, the complete variable domain reads DGGITQSPKYLFRKEGQNVTLSCEQNLNHDAMYWYRQDPGQGLRLIYYSQIVNDFQKGDIAEGYSVSREKKESFPLTVTSAQKNPTAFYLCASKTEAEYAFFGQGTRLTVV.

In its sample, this clonotype was seen many times. The chain couples TRBV12-3 or TRBV12-4 to TRBJ2-3; weak D call: TRBD2 (7 bases). Trimming pared 5 bases from V and 4 bases from J, leaving 22 bases between. CDR3 length: 17 residues. The CDR3 DNA reads TGTGCCAGCAGTGCGGGACCGGCGGAGGGGGGGCCAGATACGCAGTATTTT. Translation gives CASSAGPAEGGPDTQYF.

The chain uses TRBV4-3 and TRBJ1-1; 10 bases are a match to TRBD1. This CDR3 region has 13 residues. The germline gives CDR1 LGHNA, CDR2 YSLEER. J lost 6 bases, V lost 8 bases, and 6 bases had no gene match. Here the CDR3 reads CASADRGLSEAFF. CDR3 nucleotide sequence: TGCGCCAGCGCGGACAGGGGGTTGTCTGAAGCTTTCTTT.

Ten or more counts support this clonotype. V gene TRBV7-9 combines with J gene TRBJ1-3, with 8 nucleotides matching TRBD1. CDR1 is SEHNR and CDR2 is FQNEAQ in the germline V gene (reference sequence). With V trimmed by 8 bases and J by 4 bases, 7 bases remained unmatched. This CDR3 region has 14 residues. The CDR3 nucleotides are TGTGCCAGCGCACGGACAGGGATCGGAAACACCATATATTTT. It encodes CASARTGIGNTIYF.

The CDR3 spells CASSFEGNTGELFF. The CDR3 DNA sequence: TGCGCCAGCAGCTTTGAGGGAAACACCGGGGAGCTGTTTTTT. The chain carries TRBV5-1 and TRBJ2-2; a possible D gene is TRBD2 (5 bases). The CDR3 covers 14 residues. V was trimmed by 2 bases and J by 2 bases, leaving 7 bases between them. Germline CDR1 reads SGHRS; CDR2 reads YFSETQ.

This clonotype occurred once. Since a much larger clone is just one base distant, this may be a read error. This chain connects TRBV5-1 to TRBJ2-3; the D is unclear. CDR1 and CDR2 from the germline V gene are SGHRS and YFSETQ. This CDR3 has 17 amino acids. For the CDR3, the DNA is TGCGCCAGCATCTTGGCCCCACGGACCCGGGTCACAGATACGCAGTATTTT. Protein: CASILAPRTRVTDTQYF.

This clonotype was detected a few times. CDR3 region: CASSLAQGTPYGYTF. In nucleotides, the CDR3 is TGTGCCAGCAGCTTAGCCCAGGGGACCCCCTATGGCTACACCTTC. This rearrangement joins TRBV7-9 to TRBJ1-2; D is perhaps TRBD1 (6 bases). The CDR3 sequence is 15 residues long. Trimming left V 0 bases short and J 4 bases short, with 12 bases between. Germline V gene lookup returns CDR1 SEHNR and CDR2 FQNEAQ (reference sequence).

This clonotype rates as medium-sized. V usage is TRBV5-1 and J usage is TRBJ1-1; D is unresolved. The CDR3 loop spans 13 amino acids. Between the trimmed V and J ends, which lost 5 bases and 4 bases, there was a span of 12 bases. Germline V lookup: CDR1 SGHRS, CDR2 YFSETQ. The CDR3 coding sequence is TGCGCCAGCAGTCTTGAGGTAGGCACTGAAGCTTTCTTT. As protein: CASSLEVGTEAFF.

The sample holds many counts of this clonotype. The rearrangement uses TRBV7-7 and TRBJ2-1, with a tentative D call TRBD2 (5 bases). The CDR3 is 14 residues long. Germline lookup yields CDR1 SSHAT and CDR2 FNYEAQ (reference sequence). The chain's CDR3 is CAVGFRERENEQFF. For the CDR3, the DNA is TGTGCAGTGGGATTCCGGGAAAGGGAAAATGAGCAGTTCTTC.

This clonotype was found many times. V is TRBV12-3 or TRBV12-4 and J is TRBJ2-3; D uncertain. The length of the CDR3 is 16 residues. Trimming stripped 5 bases from V and 0 bases from J, with 15 bases between. The CDR3 coding sequence is TGTGCCAGCAGTCCACCCATGGCCTCTAGCACAGATACGCAGTATTTT. It is translated as CASSPPMASSTDTQYF.

This clonotype was observed a handful of times. The J gene is TRBJ2-5, the V gene TRBV20-1; no clear D gene. Germline CDR1 and CDR2: DFQATT and SNEGSKA (reference sequence). The V end lost 6 bases, the J end lost 5 bases, and 16 bases lay between the germline ends. The CDR3 is 13 residues long. The CDR3 spells CSATGWDVETQYF. CDR3 sequence (DNA): TGCAGTGCAACGGGTTGGGATGTCGAGACCCAGTACTTC.

The CDR3 reads CASSLGRGGETQYF. DNA for the CDR3: TGTGCCAGCAGCTTAGGCCGAGGGGGGGAGACCCAGTACTTC. The gene calls are TRBV7-9 and TRBJ2-5; D could derive from TRBD1 or TRBD2 (6 bases each). Germline V CDR1 and CDR2: SEHNR, FQNEAQ (reference sequence). This CDR3 spans 14 amino acids. V was cut by 1 base and J by 5 bases, with 11 bases left in between.

At least ten counts were recorded for this clonotype. This chain uses TRBV5-1 with TRBJ1-1; 11 bases agree with TRBD1. The CDR3 covers 15 residues. Germline V gives CDR1 SGHRS, CDR2 YFSETQ. Trimming took 0 bases from V and 3 from J; bases not matched to a gene: 1. CDR3 sequence reads: CASSLGDRGDTEAFF. For the CDR3, the DNA is TGCGCCAGCAGCTTGGGGGACAGGGGGGACACTGAAGCTTTCTTT.

Written as DNA, the CDR3 is TGCGCCAGCAGCTTGGCCGCGGGAGCCTATTCCTACGAGCAGTACTTC. Residues: CASSLAAGAYSYEQYF. The gene calls are TRBV5-1 and TRBJ2-7; 7 positions agree with TRBD2. The CDR3 covers 16 residues. The germline CDR1 and CDR2 sequences are SGHRS and YFSETQ. The junction had 7 bases not matched to a gene; V was cut back by 0 bases and J by 1 base.

This clonotype was counted many times. V gene TRBV27 combines with J gene TRBJ1-5; 8 bases match TRBD1. V was pared by 6 bases and J by 3 bases, with 7 bases of the junction left unmatched. From germline, CDR1 is MNHEY and CDR2 SMNVEV (reference sequence). The CDR3 is 15 residues long. The DNA for the CDR3 is TGTGCCAGCAGACCTGGGACAGGTTTCAATCAGCCCCAGCATTTT. This codes for CASRPGTGFNQPQHF.

This clonotype appeared many times. This chain joins TRBV9 and TRBJ2-3; D might be TRBD2 (7 bases). From germline, CDR1 is SGDLS and CDR2 YYNGEE. Trimming stripped 6 bases from V and 2 bases from J, with 16 bases between. This CDR3 region has 15 residues. The CDR3 coding sequence is TGTGCCAGCAACCAAGGGGGGGGATTCACAGATACGCAGTATTTT. This sequence encodes CASNQGGGFTDTQYF.

By share, this clonotype ranks as medium-sized. The V call is TRBV7-8, the J call TRBJ2-3; TRBD2 agrees at 10 bases. Trimming at V came to 5 bases and at J to 6 bases, leaving 8 bases not matched to a gene. The CDR3 contains 15 residues. In germline, CDR1 is SGHVS, CDR2 FQNEAQ. The CDR3 spells CASSPQRGGRDTQYF. The DNA for the CDR3 is TGTGCCAGCAGCCCCCAGCGGGGGGGCCGTGATACGCAGTATTTT. The full variable domain, with the rest looked up from reference TRBV7-8 and TRBJ2-3, is GAGVSQSPRYKVAKRGQDVALRCDPISGHVSLFWYQQALGQGPEFLTYFQNEAQLDKSGLPSDRFFAERPEGSVSTLKIQRTQQEDSAVYLCASSPQRGGRDTQYFGPGTRLTVL.

V is TRBV12-3 or TRBV12-4 and J is TRBJ2-1, with 7 positions matching TRBD1. With V trimmed by 6 bases and J by 7 bases, 9 bases remained unmatched. The CDR3 is 14 amino acids. As DNA, the CDR3 is TGTGCCAGCAGCGGACGACAGGGAAAAAATGAGCAGTTCTTC. Encoded protein: CASSGRQGKNEQFF.

This clonotype came up many times. The chain links TRBV29-1 to TRBJ2-7; D unresolved. This CDR3 is built from 13 residues. V lost 4 bases, J lost 0 bases, and 10 bases lay in between. CDR1 is SQVTM and CDR2 is ANQGSEA in the germline V gene. Here the CDR3 DNA reads TGCAGCGTTGTGGACGTGAGCTCCTACGAGCAGTACTTC. It translates to CSVVDVSSYEQYF.

This clonotype was observed at least ten times. The gene calls are TRBV20-1 and TRBJ2-5; D is possibly TRBD1 or TRBD2 (5 bases each). The CDR3 is 13 residues long. Deletions cut 3 bases from V and 5 bases from J, with 13 bases between. Germline-derived CDR1 and CDR2 are DFQATT and SNEGSKA (reference sequence). The CDR3 region is CSARDTGLETQYF. DNA for the CDR3: TGCAGTGCTAGGGACACGGGGTTGGAGACCCAGTACTTC.

This clonotype showed up many times. The rearrangement uses TRBV9 and TRBJ2-1; weak D call: TRBD1 (6 bases). V lost 6 bases, J lost 4 bases, and 17 bases lay in between. CDR1 and CDR2 from the germline V gene are SGDLS and YYNGEE. The CDR3 loop spans 15 amino acids. CDR3 sequence (DNA): TGTGCCAGCACGACCAGGGGCCTTCCTTACAATGAGCAGTTCTTC. Translated, it gives CASTTRGLPYNEQFF.

About this clonotype itself: This may stem from a read error, because a much larger clone lies one nucleotide away. CDR3 loop: CASSPSAGDTQYF. The CDR3 nucleotides read TGTGCCAGCAGCCCCTCTGCGGGAGATACCCAGTACTTC. The rearrangement links TRBV12-3 or TRBV12-4 to TRBJ2-5, with TRBD2 matching 7 bases. The ends lost 6 bases at V and 8 bases at J; junction bases unmatched: 9. This CDR3 spans 13 amino acids.